This is a list of T cell receptor beta chains from one sample in a study of T cells in Graves' hyperthyroidism and ophthalmopathy. One entry per CDR3 protein, called by TCRdb with MiXCR from the multiplex PCR reads. The table shows more than 500,000 distinct CDR3 sequences, with 16% occurring only once. The sequencing sample was made of blood. The receptor source for this set is a woman in her thirties with Graves' hyperthyroidism. Both conserved end residues are trimmed from each CDR3.

ASSPPSRTTYNEQF	TRBV7-9
ASSVTSGSGELF	TRBV5-5
ASMTHLPADTGELF	TRBV6-1
ATRMGPNTEAF	TRBV7-3
ASSPRNSGASYNEQF	TRBV18
ASSLPSSLQGSLNGYT	TRBV5-1
ASSQFRGEVPF	TRBV4-1
ASGQAGEVADTQY	TRBV12-5
ASSESWGIAGHYEQY	TRBV6-1
AWKGANEKLF	TRBV30
ASSLRRYYEQY	TRBV27
ASQDSAAGVFSQY	TRBV19
ASSVELAGELSEQY	TRBV9
ASSSVTSASTDTQY	TRBV7-2
ASSRTDNYGYT	TRBV5-1
ASSLSGFGKLF	TRBV5-6
ASSLNGNTGELF	TRBV7-2
AWDPTSGSYEQY	TRBV30
ASRSPSGLGETQY	TRBV2
ASGLHRTGQLVFNEKLF	TRBV12-5
SARDNGNTGELF	TRBV20-1
ASRAGGSYEQY	TRBV27
ASSPRGGTYNEQF	TRBV7-2
ASRGDKTYEQY	TRBV28
ASSSPRDRLRYGYT	TRBV19
ASSSRAEQY	TRBV27
ASTKLGQGAKETQY	TRBV6-2/TRBV6-3
ASSRMDPPNEQY	TRBV5-1
AWSTGTGGADTQY	TRBV30
ASSLLGTQY	TRBV28
ASTKTSGRQTENIQY	TRBV12-3/TRBV12-4
ASSIGTGSGYT	TRBV19